The clone carrying this T cell receptor (beta chain) occurred once. The target antigen is unknown. This entry comes from a study of shared clonotypes between healthy human individuals. Study results and caveats: The naive CD4 repertoires of several donors were compared, and approximately 4.7% of clonotypes were shared.

Genomic DNA (from each subset) was split evenly across several immunoSEQ plates. In the source study's methods: ImmunoSEQ supplied junction-only sequences lacking quality scores, so filtering was different. TCRdb's table, derived via immunoSEQ multiplex PCR, lists solely in-frame clones and lacks some. That table is the source of V, J and clone size, and D and trimming were worked out from the DNA. The sample lists roughly 110,000 clones, 55% to 70% occurring once. CDR1 and CDR2 from the germline V gene are SQVTM and ANQGSEA. J lost 8 bases, V lost 6 bases, and 11 bases had no gene match. CDR3 length: 13 residues.

Sequencing was done on a sample of memory CD8+ T cells sorted from blood. The subset was: CD45RO+ cells pooled with CCR7-negative TemRA cells. V gene TRBV29-1 combines with J gene TRBJ1-2, with TRBD1 matching 8 bases. This TCR was sampled from a woman aged 25 to 39 in good health. This CDR3 reads CSVYFGQGKGYTF. DNA for the CDR3: TGCAGCGTCTACTTCGGACAGGGCAAGGGCTACACCTTC.